This entry lists 14 T cell receptor beta chains sequenced from one sample in a study of T cells expressing NK-cell markers. TCRdb reworked the 5' RACE reads into one entry per CDR3 protein, no DNA. This specimen shows fewer than 400,000 distinct CDR3 sequences; the ten leading clones hold about 10%. Source material: blood T cells: a sorted CD56 or NKG2C T cell subset, CD4+ or CD8+ T cells, or bulk PBMC T cells (not recorded which). These receptors came from a woman in her fifties or sixties in good health.

The V call is TRBV6-1, the J call TRBJ2-1. Looked up from germline, CDR1 is MNHNS and CDR2 is SASEGT. There are 15 residues in the CDR3. Here the CDR3 reads CASSVVVVSYNEQFF.

The chain uses TRBV12-3 or TRBV12-4 and TRBJ1-6; TCRdb indicates TRBD1, and absent DNA this call remains unverified. This CDR3 has 14 residues. CDR3 loop: CASSFPGPYSPLHF.

The V gene is TRBV29-1, the J gene TRBJ2-2. The CDR3 sequence is 12 residues long. Germline V gives CDR1 SQVTM, CDR2 ANQGSEA. The CDR3 is CSGRTNTGELFF.

The gene calls are TRBV10-3 and TRBJ2-3; TCRdb picks TRBD1, but there is no DNA to check that call. This CDR3 spans 15 amino acids. Looked up from germline, CDR1 is ENHRY and CDR2 is SYGVKD. The CDR3 protein is CAISGRDSSTDTQYF.

The chain uses TRBV12-3 or TRBV12-4 and TRBJ2-7; TCRdb calls TRBD2, which cannot be checked without DNA. The CDR3 loop spans 19 amino acids. CDR3 loop: CASSFGSRISGSESYEQYF.

The chain uses TRBV29-1 and TRBJ1-2; lacking DNA, the TRBD1 call made by TCRdb goes unchecked. The length of the CDR3 is 13 residues. Germline CDR1 is SQVTM and CDR2 is ANQGSEA. The CDR3 protein is CSARGTGGLGYTF.

The rearrangement links TRBV5-1 to TRBJ2-5; with no DNA, the TCRdb D assignment of TRBD2 cannot be verified. CDR1 and CDR2 (germline): SGHRS, YFSETQ. The CDR3 is made up of 15 amino acids. The CDR3 loop is CASSLLPGPKETQYF.

This chain joins TRBV5-1 and TRBJ1-3; the D call from TCRdb, TRBD1, cannot be confirmed without DNA. Germline V gives CDR1 SGHRS, CDR2 YFSETQ. This CDR3 has 15 amino acids. CDR3 sequence: CASSLGDSPGNTIYF. The whole variable domain, filled in from reference TRBV5-1 and TRBJ1-3, reads KAGVTQTPRYLIKTRGQQVTLSCSPISGHRSVSWYQQTPGQGLQFLFEYFSETQRNKGNFPGRFSGRQFSNSRSEMNVSTLELGDSALYLCASSLGDSPGNTIYFGEGSWLTVV.

The CDR3 protein is CARRQTSGRALTGELFF. The rearrangement joins TRBV4-2 to TRBJ2-2; TCRdb names TRBD2, which stays unverified in the absence of DNA. This CDR3 has 17 residues. The germline gives CDR1 LGHNA, CDR2 YNFKEQ.

This chain links TRBV12-3 or TRBV12-4 with TRBJ2-6; TCRdb reports TRBD1, a call that lacks DNA to check it against. The CDR3 spans 17 residues. CDR3 region: CASSPGQGGSGANVLTF.

The genes are TRBV6-5 and TRBJ2-2; checking the TCRdb D call of TRBD1 is not possible without DNA. Germline CDR1 is MNHEY and CDR2 is SVGAGI. CDR3 length equals 16 residues. The CDR3 is CASSYESGTITGELFF.

The gene calls are TRBV7-9 and TRBJ2-2; TCRdb proposes TRBD2, but this gene call is untestable without DNA. The CDR3 is 14 amino acids. Germline V gene sequence: CDR1 SEHNR, CDR2 FQNEAQ (reference sequence). CDR3 residues: CATGVAGVTGELFF.

This chain uses TRBV5-6 with TRBJ2-1. CDR1 is SGHDT and CDR2 is YYEEEE in the germline V gene. This CDR3 region has 13 residues. The chain's CDR3 is CASSLGDYNEQFF.

The V gene is TRBV5-1, the J gene TRBJ1-1; checking the TCRdb D call of TRBD1 is not possible without DNA. The CDR3 covers 13 residues. Looked up from germline, CDR1 is SGHRS and CDR2 is YFSETQ. CDR3 in amino acids: CASSSIGQTEAFF.